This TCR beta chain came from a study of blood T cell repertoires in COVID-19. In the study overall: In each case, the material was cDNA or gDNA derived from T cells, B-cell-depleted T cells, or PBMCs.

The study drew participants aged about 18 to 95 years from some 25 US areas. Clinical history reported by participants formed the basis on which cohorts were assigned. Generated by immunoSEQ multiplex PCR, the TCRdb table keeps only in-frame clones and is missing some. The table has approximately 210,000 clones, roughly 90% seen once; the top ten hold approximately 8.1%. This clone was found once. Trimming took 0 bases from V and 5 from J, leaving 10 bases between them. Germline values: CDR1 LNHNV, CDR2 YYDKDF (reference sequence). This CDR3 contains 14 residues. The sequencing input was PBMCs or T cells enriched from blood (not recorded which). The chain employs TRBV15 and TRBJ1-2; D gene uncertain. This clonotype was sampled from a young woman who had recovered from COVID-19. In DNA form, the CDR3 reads TGTGCCACCAGCAGAGACGCCCACCAGTATGGCTACACCTTC. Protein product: CATSRDAHQYGYTF.